These 9 T cell receptor beta chains were sequenced from one sample in a study of blood T cell repertoires in COVID-19 (TCRdb year 2020). Libraries came from the immunoSEQ multiplex PCR assay. The clones in this table, taken by TCRdb from immuneACCESS, are in-frame only. Not every clone is retained; where verified, under half of the shortfall comes from an unresolved V gene, and the cause of the rest is unknown. This sample gives 100,000 to 150,000 clones in total; less than 90% of them show up just once. About 2% of the sample lies in the top ten. Sequenced input: peripheral blood. These receptors were taken from a man aged 70 or older with acute or convalescent COVID-19.

The rearrangement uses TRBV5-1 and TRBJ2-1, with D possibly TRBD1 on 5 matching bases. This CDR3 region has 13 residues. Germline V gene data show CDR1 as SGHRS and CDR2 as YFSETQ. The V and J ends lost 0 bases and 9 bases respectively, with 10 bases between them. This CDR3 is CASSLGQTGEQFF. DNA of the CDR3: TGCGCCAGCAGCTTGGGACAGACGGGTGAGCAGTTCTTC.

This sequence joins TRBV6-6 and TRBJ1-3; TRBD1 agrees at 7 bases. This CDR3 comprises 14 residues. Germline V gives CDR1 MNHNY, CDR2 SVGAGI (reference sequence). V gave up 7 bases and J gave up 0 bases; unmatched junction bases: 3. The DNA for the CDR3 is TGTGCCAGCAACACAGGGGCCTCTGGAAACACCATATATTTT. This gives the protein CASNTGASGNTIYF.

This rearrangement joins TRBV11-2 to TRBJ2-3, with TRBD1 matching 11 bases. Germline assignment: CDR1 SGHAT and CDR2 FQNNGV. The CDR3 is 17 residues long. V gave up 0 bases and J gave up 4 bases; unmatched junction bases: 6. CDR3 in amino acids: CASSLDVGQGAADTQYF. CDR3 bases: TGTGCCAGCAGCTTAGACGTAGGACAGGGGGCCGCAGATACGCAGTATTTT.

V gene TRBV9 combines with J gene TRBJ1-1; maybe TRBD1 (6 bases). Germline assignment: CDR1 SGDLS and CDR2 YYNGEE. This CDR3 is built from 14 residues. V gave up 4 bases and J gave up 1 base, with 11 bases separating them. CDR3 DNA: TGTGCCAGCAGCCCGTGGACAGAGAACACTGAAGCTTTCTTT. Translated, it gives CASSPWTENTEAFF.

This clone appeared once. The chain combines TRBV20-1 with TRBJ1-2; D not resolved. Between the trimmed V and J ends, which lost 3 bases and 8 bases, there was a span of 10 bases. The CDR3 has 11 amino acids. Germline V lookup: CDR1 DFQATT, CDR2 SNEGSKA (reference sequence). CDR3 in amino acids: CSASPHRGYTF. The CDR3 DNA follows: TGCAGTGCTAGTCCCCATCGGGGCTACACCTTC.

This sequence joins TRBV18 and TRBJ1-2; 8 positions match TRBD1. V was pared by 2 bases and J by 3 bases, with 14 bases of the junction left unmatched. The CDR3 has 18 residues. CDR1 is KGHSH, CDR2 LQKENI, per germline. CDR3 amino acids: CASSPYAVGTGTDYGYTF. CDR3 in DNA: TGTGCCAGCTCACCATATGCGGTAGGGACAGGAACGGACTATGGCTACACCTTC.

This sequence joins TRBV3-1 (or the pseudogene TRBV3-2) and TRBJ2-2; D might be TRBD2 (6 bases). The V and J ends lost 4 bases and 4 bases respectively, with 10 bases between them. Germline CDR1 and CDR2: LGHDT and YNNKEL (reference sequence). The CDR3 has 14 amino acids. For the CDR3, the DNA is TGTGCCAGCAGCCCGGGACTGATCACCGGGGAGCTGTTTTTT. This sequence encodes CASSPGLITGELFF.

This clone showed up just a few times. The V and J genes are TRBV5-4 and TRBJ2-3; 8 bases line up with TRBD2. The CDR3 contains 17 residues. In germline, CDR1 is SGHNT, CDR2 YYREEE (reference sequence). The J segment lost 2 bases and the V segment lost 1 base, leaving 9 bases of the junction unmatched. CDR3 DNA: TGTGCCAGCAGCTTGAGGCGCCGAGCGGGGGTCACAGATACGCAGTATTTT. Residues: CASSLRRRAGVTDTQYF.

V gene TRBV3-1 (or the pseudogene TRBV3-2) combines with J gene TRBJ1-5; D gene uncertain. This CDR3 has 15 amino acids. Trimming cost V 6 bases and J 4 bases, with 16 bases left between them. The germline gives CDR1 LGHDT, CDR2 YNNKEL (reference sequence). CDR3 sequence reads: CASRPRPGGNQPQHF. In DNA, the CDR3 is TGTGCCAGCAGGCCTAGGCCAGGCGGGAATCAGCCCCAGCATTTT.